These 22 T cell receptor beta chains were all obtained from the same sample, sequenced in a study of T cells in localized non-small cell lung cancer. Sequenced by immunoSEQ multiplex PCR; TCRdb stores in-frame clones only, minus some. The sample contains under 100,000 clones, around 90% of which appear only once. This specimen consisted of peripheral blood, obtained before any cancer treatment. All receptors come from a woman aged 40-70 years with stage I squamous cell lung carcinoma.

The V gene is TRBV2, the J gene TRBJ1-1, with D perhaps matching TRBD1 (5 bases). The CDR3 has 11 amino acids. CDR1 and CDR2 from the germline V gene are SNHLY and FYNNEI. V was cut by 6 bases and J by 6 bases, with 8 bases left in between. The chain's CDR3 is CASSQGAEAFF. The CDR3 bases are TGTGCCAGCAGCCAAGGGGCTGAAGCTTTCTTT.

The CDR3 reads CASSLGAKQPQHF. In DNA, the CDR3 is TGTGCCAGCAGCTTAGGGGCAAAACAGCCCCAGCATTTT. The chain couples TRBV7-9 to TRBJ1-5, with D hard to call. V was pared by 1 base and J by 7 bases, with 8 bases between. The germline V gene has CDR1 SEHNR and CDR2 FQNEAQ (reference sequence). The CDR3 is made up of 13 amino acids.

V usage is TRBV9 and J usage is TRBJ1-3, with TRBD1 matching 7 bases. This CDR3 comprises 13 residues. The germline CDR1 and CDR2 sequences are SGDLS and YYNGEE. Unmatched junction bases numbered 7, after V lost 3 bases and J lost 10 bases. The CDR3 loop reads CASSAGQVGTIYF. DNA of the CDR3: TGTGCCAGCAGCGCCGGACAGGTGGGAACCATATATTTT.

V gene TRBV7-2 combines with J gene TRBJ1-1; D gene ambiguous. The CDR3 extends over 12 amino acids. CDR1 and CDR2 from the germline V gene are SGHTA and FQGNSA. The V and J ends lost 5 bases and 6 bases respectively, with 10 bases between them. The CDR3 loop reads CASSQSGAEAFF. CDR3 DNA sequence: TGTGCCAGCAGCCAGAGTGGGGCTGAAGCTTTCTTT.

The chain carries TRBV5-1 and TRBJ1-1; 8 nucleotides align to TRBD1. This CDR3 has 14 residues. V was pared by 0 bases and J by 2 bases, with 0 bases of the junction left unmatched. Germline V CDR1 and CDR2: SGHRS, YFSETQ. CDR3 residues: CASSLAGGNTEAFF. CDR3 in DNA: TGCGCCAGCAGCTTGGCAGGGGGCAACACTGAAGCTTTCTTT.

The chain couples TRBV4-1 to TRBJ1-1; 8 nucleotides agree with TRBD1. The CDR3 totals 16 residues. Trimming took 2 bases from V and 4 from J; bases not matched to a gene: 9. Germline V gives CDR1 MGHRA, CDR2 YSYEKL. CDR3 protein: CASSQYAGGGSTEAFF. The CDR3 DNA follows: TGCGCCAGCAGCCAATACGCAGGGGGCGGGAGCACTGAAGCTTTCTTT.

In DNA form, the CDR3 reads TGTGCCAGCAGTGGACAGCCGAACACTGAAGCTTTCTTT. Translation gives CASSGQPNTEAFF. This rearrangement joins TRBV2 to TRBJ1-1, with D possibly being TRBD1 (5 bases). From germline, CDR1 is SNHLY and CDR2 FYNNEI. Trimming removed 4 bases at V and 1 base at J, with 7 bases between. The CDR3 covers 13 residues.

The chain recombines TRBV6-1 with TRBJ1-6; 8 nucleotides align to TRBD1. Germline values: CDR1 MNHNS, CDR2 SASEGT. J was trimmed by 10 bases and V by 4 bases; bases with no gene match: 3. The CDR3 is 13 residues long. The CDR3 spells CASSGTGNSPLHF. The DNA for the CDR3 is TGTGCCAGCAGTGGGACAGGGAACTCACCCCTCCACTTT.

This chain joins TRBV19 and TRBJ1-5, with D uncertain. The V gene's germline CDR1 is LNHDA and CDR2 SQIVND (reference sequence). V dropped 2 bases and J dropped 3 bases, with 5 bases sitting between them. This CDR3 spans 13 amino acids. The DNA of the CDR3 is TGTGCCAGTAGTATACTTCCCAATCAGCCCCAGCATTTT. This encodes CASSILPNQPQHF.

With regard to this clone: The junction does not match germline at one end; this may be a read error. This sequence joins TRBV2 and TRBJ1-5, with D perhaps TRBD1 (6 bases). The CDR3 runs to 14 residues. In germline, CDR1 is SNHLY, CDR2 FYNNEI. CDR3 amino acids: CASSAGQLRLLPGF. The CDR3 DNA reads as TGTGCCAGCAGCGCAGGACAGCTCCGACTACTCCCGGGTTTT.

The rearrangement links TRBV5-1 to TRBJ1-1; D is ambiguous. V was clipped by 0 bases and J by 1 base, with 7 bases between them. This CDR3 comprises 14 residues. The germline V gene encodes CDR1 SGHRS and CDR2 YFSETQ. The CDR3 spells CASSLEYGNTEAFF. The CDR3 nucleotides read TGCGCCAGCAGCTTGGAATACGGGAACACTGAAGCTTTCTTT.

The DNA of the CDR3 is TGTGCCAGCAGCTTCAGGGGTCATGAGCAGTTCTTC. This gives the protein CASSFRGHEQFF. V is TRBV9 and J is TRBJ2-1, with D maybe TRBD1 (6 bases). The CDR3 totals 12 residues. V lost 4 bases and J 8 bases, leaving 10 bases between the germline ends. Per germline, CDR1 SGDLS and CDR2 YYNGEE.

The genes are TRBV7-8 and TRBJ1-2; D is perhaps TRBD1 (5 bases). This CDR3 region has 15 residues. Trimming cost V 5 bases and J 4 bases, with 17 bases left between them. CDR1 and CDR2 (germline): SGHVS, FQNEAQ. Here the CDR3 reads CASSRTPGLGYGYTF. CDR3 in DNA: TGTGCCAGCAGCAGAACACCGGGACTGGGCTATGGCTACACCTTC. The variable domain in full, with the rest retrieved from reference TRBV7-8 and TRBJ1-2, is GAGVSQSPRYKVAKRGQDVALRCDPISGHVSLFWYQQALGQGPEFLTYFQNEAQLDKSGLPSDRFFAERPEGSVSTLKIQRTQQEDSAVYLCASSRTPGLGYGYTFGSGTRLTVV.

The chain has TRBV6-5 and TRBJ1-2; D is undetermined. V was cut by 2 bases and J by 4 bases, with 8 bases left in between. CDR1 and CDR2 from the germline V gene are MNHEY and SVGAGI. The CDR3 has 13 residues. CDR3 sequence: CASSYDGSYGYTF. In DNA, the CDR3 is TGTGCCAGCAGTTACGACGGCTCCTATGGCTACACCTTC.

This chain links TRBV7-2 with TRBJ2-7; D could derive from TRBD1 or TRBD2 (5 bases each). Germline CDR1 reads SGHTA; CDR2 reads FQGNSA. This CDR3 contains 12 residues. Trimming shortened V by 2 bases and J by 5 bases, and 7 bases separated the two germline ends. The CDR3 sequence is CASSLMGDEQYF. The DNA of the CDR3 is TGTGCCAGCAGCTTAATGGGGGACGAGCAGTACTTC.

The V call is TRBV6-7, the J call TRBJ1-1, with a weak D call TRBD1 (5 bases). TRBV6-7 is an open reading frame, and its role is uncertain. The CDR3 sequence is 13 residues long. Trimming removed 0 bases at V and 5 bases at J, with 7 bases between. CDR3 in amino acids: CASSYSGETEAFF. CDR3 sequence (DNA): TGTGCCAGCAGTTACTCGGGGGAAACTGAAGCTTTCTTT.

This rearrangement joins TRBV18 to TRBJ2-7; D may be TRBD1 (5 bases). Germline CDR1 reads KGHSH; CDR2 reads LQKENI. The CDR3 consists of 16 residues. Trimming shortened V by 5 bases and J by 1 base, and 18 bases separated the two germline ends. CDR3 loop: CASSSQGIWVSYEQYF. The CDR3 DNA reads TGTGCCAGCTCATCCCAGGGAATTTGGGTTTCCTACGAGCAGTACTTC.

This clone was found once. CDR3 nucleotides: TGTGCCAGCAGCTTACAGGGGGCAAATACGCAGTATTTT. Protein product: CASSLQGANTQYF. The chain recombines TRBV5-4 with TRBJ2-3, with 9 bases fitting TRBD1. V gave up 2 bases and J gave up 7 bases; unmatched junction bases: 2. The CDR3 covers 13 residues. Germline assignment: CDR1 SGHNT and CDR2 YYREEE (reference sequence).

The chain has TRBV19 and TRBJ2-5; perhaps D is TRBD1 or TRBD2 (6 bases each). Trimming stripped 8 bases from V and 4 bases from J, with 17 bases between. Looked up from germline, CDR1 is LNHDA and CDR2 is SQIVND (reference sequence). CDR3 size: 14 residues. CDR3 protein: CASGPGAVSETQYF. The CDR3 region has the DNA TGTGCCAGTGGGCCGGGGGCCGTCTCAGAGACCCAGTACTTC.

In the case of this clone: Relative to the germline gene, one junction end is altered; a read error may explain this. The chain combines TRBV5-1 with TRBJ2-3; D remains unclear. The CDR3 is 15 amino acids. Germline CDR1 reads SGHRS; CDR2 reads YFSETQ. CDR3 nucleotide sequence: TGCGTCAGCAGCTTGGTTAGCAGCCCCACAGATACGCAGTATTTT. Its translation: CVSSLVSSPTDTQYF.

The V and J genes are TRBV18 and TRBJ1-2, with unresolved D. Germline CDR1 and CDR2: KGHSH and LQKENI. V was clipped by 2 bases and J by 8 bases, with 18 bases between them. The CDR3 is made up of 15 amino acids. The CDR3, as DNA: TGTGCCAGCTCACCAGAGTTTGGTGACCCCCGGGGCTACACCTTC. Translated: CASSPEFGDPRGYTF.

This chain links TRBV15 with TRBJ2-7; no definite D call. CDR3 length equals 13 residues. CDR1 and CDR2 from the germline V gene are LNHNV and YYDKDF (reference sequence). V gave up 0 bases and J gave up 2 bases, with 5 bases separating them. CDR3 bases: TGTGCCACCAGCAGAGATCGCCCCTACGAGCAGTACTTC. This codes for CATSRDRPYEQYF. The full variable domain, with the rest looked up from reference TRBV15 and TRBJ2-7, is DAMVIQNPRYQVTQFGKPVTLSCSQTLNHNVMYWYQQKSSQAPKLLFHYYDKDFNNEADTPDNFQSRRPNTSFCFLDIRSPGLGDTAMYLCATSRDRPYEQYFGPGTRLTVT.